This record covers a single T cell receptor (beta chain). This entry is derived from a study of blood T cell repertoires in COVID-19. Study-level information: The cDNA or gDNA used as material had been derived from T cells, B-cell-depleted T cells, or PBMCs.

Germline lookup yields CDR1 SGHRS and CDR2 YFSETQ. Trimming removed 2 bases from V and 0 bases from J, with 12 bases in between. CDR3 size: 17 residues. Original data processing: The authors estimated nucleated cell counts from reference gene primer amplification. The data were produced by immunoSEQ multiplex PCR, yet TCRdb's version contains in-frame clones alone and is incomplete. V and J calls and clone size are those listed in that table; D and trimming were worked out from the DNA. Of around 97,000 clones in the sample, almost 90% were seen once. The sequence derives from a human donor in a cohort sampled during active COVID-19. V usage is TRBV5-1 and J usage is TRBJ2-6; maybe TRBD1 (6 bases). Sequenced: peripheral blood. Here the CDR3 DNA reads TGCGCCAGCAGCTTACGGGACATCAGCTCTGGGGCCAACGTCCTGACTTTC. It translates to CASSLRDISSGANVLTF.